This T cell receptor (beta chain) was found in a study of blood T cell repertoires in COVID-19. Whole-study context: Sites across the United States, Italy and Spain contributed samples from acute and convalescent COVID-19. In each case, the material was cDNA or gDNA derived from T cells, B-cell-depleted T cells, or PBMCs.

The ends were cut back, 4 bases at V and 1 base at J, with 10 bases in the middle. Germline CDR1 reads MNHEY; CDR2 reads SVGEGT. The CDR3 is 14 residues long. In the source study's methods: Cell counts per sample came from amplifying reference gene primers. Produced via immunoSEQ multiplex PCR; TCRdb's table is partial and in-frame only. V and J calls and clone size follow that table, whereas D and trimming were derived from the DNA. This sample has under 200,000 clones, with 80% found just once. The specimen sequenced was peripheral blood. The TCR originated in a man aged 60 to 69 with acute or convalescent COVID-19. The chain employs TRBV6-2 or TRBV6-3 and TRBJ1-1, with D perhaps TRBD1 (5 bases). DNA for the CDR3: TGTGCCAGCAGTTTTGGGGGGTGGAACACTGAAGCTTTCTTT. It translates to CASSFGGWNTEAFF.